A selection of T cell receptor beta chains follows, all from one sample in a study of blood T cell repertoires in COVID-19. TCRdb keeps only in-frame clones here, not all; method: immunoSEQ multiplex PCR. Found here are around 240,000 clones, around 83% of them singletons; the top ten hold roughly 7%. The sequencing input was peripheral blood. Receptors originate from a woman aged 45-59 years with acute or convalescent COVID-19. The CDR3 runs from the conserved cysteine through the conserved F or W. A D gene is named only where the DNA matches it firmly. Size is omitted from some rows. Given values are once, few, many or a class for expanded clones.

d_call,j_call,cdr3_length,clone_size,v_call,cdr3_aa,cdr3_nt
NA,TRBJ1-2,13,NA,TRBV7-3,CASSLTPGYGYTF,TGTGCCAGCAGCTTGACCCCCGGGTACGGCTACACCTTC
TRBD1,TRBJ2-1,15,NA,TRBV19,CASTREGGYYNEQFF,TGTGCCAGTACCCGGGAAGGGGGCTACTACAATGAGCAGTTCTTC
NA,TRBJ1-1,17,NA,TRBV28,CASSLFFLTSGDTEAFF,TGTGCCAGCAGTTTATTCTTCCTCACCTCAGGGGATACTGAAGCTTTCTTT
TRBD2,TRBJ2-3,15,NA,TRBV28,CATGTSGRSTDTQYF,TGTGCCACCGGGACTAGCGGGAGAAGCACAGATACGCAGTATTTT
TRBD1,TRBJ2-2,15,NA,TRBV5-1,CASNTGTGPTGELFF,TGCGCCAGCAACACCGGGACAGGACCCACCGGGGAGCTGTTTTTT
NA,TRBJ1-2,15,NA,TRBV3-1/TRBV3-2,CASSLPGGGEDGYTF,TGTGCCAGCAGCCTCCCCGGGGGGGGAGAGGATGGCTACACCTTC
TRBD1,TRBJ2-5,17,NA,TRBV15,CATSRDQGTGEQETQYF,TGTGCCACCAGCAGAGATCAAGGGACAGGGGAGCAAGAGACCCAGTACTTC
NA,TRBJ1-2,18,NA,TRBV21-1,CASSRELGTGEYCGGYTF,TGTGCCAGCAGCAGGGAGCTTGGGACAGGGGAGTATTGCGGTGGCTACACCTTC
TRBD2,TRBJ2-2,14,NA,TRBV27,CASNGMGGAGELFF,TGTGCCAGCAACGGGATGGGGGGGGCCGGGGAGCTGTTTTTT
NA,TRBJ2-7,13,NA,TRBV9,CASSAGQAYEQYF,TGTGCCAGCAGCGCGGGACAAGCCTACGAGCAGTACTTC
TRBD1,TRBJ1-2,13,few,TRBV28,CASRLDRGSGYTF,TGTGCCAGCAGATTGGACAGGGGAAGTGGCTACACCTTC
NA,TRBJ2-1,18,NA,TRBV7-9,CASSSYSRPAGYGDEQFF,TGTGCCAGCAGCTCTTACTCTAGACCGGCTGGTTATGGCGATGAGCAGTTCTTC
TRBD2,TRBJ2-2,14,NA,TRBV19,CASRTGGLPGELFF,TGTGCCAGTAGGACGGGGGGGCTCCCCGGGGAGCTGTTTTTT
NA,TRBJ1-1,13,NA,TRBV11-3,CASSPTGYAEAFF,TGTGCCAGCAGCCCGACAGGTTACGCTGAAGCTTTCTTT
NA,TRBJ1-4,15,NA,TRBV6-1,CASSDLVRVGEKLFF,TGTGCCAGCAGTGATCTAGTCAGGGTGGGTGAAAAACTGTTTTTT
TRBD1,TRBJ2-1,14,NA,TRBV6-5,CASSQRTGENEQFF,TGTGCCAGCAGTCAGAGGACAGGGGAGAATGAGCAGTTCTTC
NA,TRBJ2-3,15,few,TRBV2,CASSDDRSLVDTQYF,TGTGCCAGCAGTGATGACAGGTCTCTGGTAGATACGCAGTATTTT
TRBD2,TRBJ2-3,14,NA,TRBV9,CASSAGLGTDTQYF,TGTGCCAGCAGCGCAGGACTAGGCACAGATACGCAGTATTTT
TRBD1,TRBJ1-1,11,NA,TRBV3-1/TRBV3-2,CATGDNTEAFF,TGTGCGACAGGGGATAACACTGAAGCTTTCTTT
TRBD1,TRBJ1-1,15,NA,TRBV10-2,CASSDGQGKGTEAFF,TGCGCCAGCAGTGACGGACAGGGTAAGGGGACTGAAGCTTTCTTT
NA,TRBJ2-3,17,NA,TRBV5-1,CASSFGPRDSPTDTQYF,TGCGCCAGCAGCTTTGGGCCTCGGGACTCCCCCACAGATACGCAGTATTTT
NA,TRBJ2-4,14,NA,TRBV19,CASSTQGNLNIQYF,TGTGCCAGTAGTACTCAGGGTAATTTAAACATTCAGTACTTC